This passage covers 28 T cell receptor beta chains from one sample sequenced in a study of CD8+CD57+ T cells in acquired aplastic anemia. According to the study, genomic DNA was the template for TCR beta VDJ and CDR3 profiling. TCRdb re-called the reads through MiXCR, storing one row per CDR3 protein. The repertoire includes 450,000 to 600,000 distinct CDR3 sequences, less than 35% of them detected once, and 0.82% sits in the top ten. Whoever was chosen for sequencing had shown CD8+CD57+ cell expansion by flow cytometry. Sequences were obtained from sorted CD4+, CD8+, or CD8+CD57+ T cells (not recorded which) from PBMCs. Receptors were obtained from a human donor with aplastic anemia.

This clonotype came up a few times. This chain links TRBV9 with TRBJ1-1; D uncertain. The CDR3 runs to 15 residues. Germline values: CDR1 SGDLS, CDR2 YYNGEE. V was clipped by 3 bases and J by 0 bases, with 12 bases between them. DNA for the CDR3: TGTGCCAGCAGCGCAGCTTCGCGCATGAACACTGAAGCTTTCTTT. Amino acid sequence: CASSAASRMNTEAFF. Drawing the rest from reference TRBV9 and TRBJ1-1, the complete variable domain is DSGVTQTPKHLITATGQRVTLRCSPRSGDLSVYWYQQSLDQGLQFLIQYYNGEERAKGNILERFSAQQFPDLHSELNLSSLELGDSALYFCASSAASRMNTEAFFGQGTRLTVV.

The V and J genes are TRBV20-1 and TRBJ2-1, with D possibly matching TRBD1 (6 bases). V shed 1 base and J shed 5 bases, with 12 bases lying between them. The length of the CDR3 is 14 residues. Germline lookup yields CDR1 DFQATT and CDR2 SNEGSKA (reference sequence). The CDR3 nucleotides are TGCAGTGCTAGAGCCCTGGACAGCGACAATGAGCAGTTCTTC. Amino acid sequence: CSARALDSDNEQFF.

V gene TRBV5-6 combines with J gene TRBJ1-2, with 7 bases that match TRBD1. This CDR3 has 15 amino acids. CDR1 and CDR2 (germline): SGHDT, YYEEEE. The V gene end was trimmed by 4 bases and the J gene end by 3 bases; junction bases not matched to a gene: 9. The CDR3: CASSPGRGLDYGYTF. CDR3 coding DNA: TGTGCCAGCAGCCCGGGGAGGGGGCTGGACTATGGCTACACCTTC. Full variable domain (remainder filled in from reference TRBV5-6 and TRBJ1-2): DAGVTQSPTHLIKTRGQQVTLRCSPKSGHDTVSWYQQALGQGPQFIFQYYEEEERQRGNFPDRFSGHQFPNYSSELNVNALLLGDSALYLCASSPGRGLDYGYTFGSGTRLTVV.

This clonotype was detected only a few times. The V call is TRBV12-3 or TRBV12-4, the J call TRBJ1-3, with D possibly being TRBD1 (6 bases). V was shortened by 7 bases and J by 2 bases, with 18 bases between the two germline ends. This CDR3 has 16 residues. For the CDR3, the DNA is TGTGCCAGCAACCCACAGGGTAAGCACGCTGGAAACACCATATATTTT. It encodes CASNPQGKHAGNTIYF.

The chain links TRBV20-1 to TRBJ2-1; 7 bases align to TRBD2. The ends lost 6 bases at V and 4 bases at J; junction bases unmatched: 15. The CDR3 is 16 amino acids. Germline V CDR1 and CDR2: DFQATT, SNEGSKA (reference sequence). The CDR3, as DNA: TGCAGTGCCCAGGGAGGGGCAGGCCAAGTTTACAATGAGCAGTTCTTC. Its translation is CSAQGGAGQVYNEQFF.

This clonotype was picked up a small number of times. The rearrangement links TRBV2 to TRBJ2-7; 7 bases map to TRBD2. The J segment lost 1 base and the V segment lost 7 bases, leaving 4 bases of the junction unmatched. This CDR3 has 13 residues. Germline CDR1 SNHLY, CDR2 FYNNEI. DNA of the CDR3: TGTGCCAGCAATCCTAGCGGATCCTACGAGCAGTACTTC. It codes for CASNPSGSYEQYF.

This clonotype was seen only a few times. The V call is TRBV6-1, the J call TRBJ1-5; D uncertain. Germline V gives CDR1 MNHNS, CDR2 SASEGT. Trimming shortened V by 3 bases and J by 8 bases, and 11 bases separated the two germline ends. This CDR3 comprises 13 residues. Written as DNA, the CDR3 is TGTGCCAGCAGTGACCTCGGGGTGGAGCCCCAGCATTTT. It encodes CASSDLGVEPQHF.

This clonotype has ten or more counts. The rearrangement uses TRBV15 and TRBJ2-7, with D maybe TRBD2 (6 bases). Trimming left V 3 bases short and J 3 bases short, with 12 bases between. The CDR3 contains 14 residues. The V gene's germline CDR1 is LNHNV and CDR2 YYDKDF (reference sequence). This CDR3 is CATSSAGPGYEQYF. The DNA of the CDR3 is TGTGCCACCAGCAGCGCGGGACCAGGCTACGAGCAGTACTTC.

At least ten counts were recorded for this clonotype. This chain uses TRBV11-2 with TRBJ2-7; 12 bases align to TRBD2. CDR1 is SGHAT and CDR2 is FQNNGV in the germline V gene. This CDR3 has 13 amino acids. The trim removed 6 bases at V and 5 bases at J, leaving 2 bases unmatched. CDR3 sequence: CASRTSGRDEQYF. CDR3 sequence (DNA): TGTGCCAGCAGGACTAGCGGGAGAGACGAGCAGTACTTC.

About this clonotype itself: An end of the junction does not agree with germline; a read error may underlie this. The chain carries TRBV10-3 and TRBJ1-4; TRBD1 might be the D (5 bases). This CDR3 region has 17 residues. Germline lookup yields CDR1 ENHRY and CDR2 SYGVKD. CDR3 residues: CASSYLTTGATNEKLFF. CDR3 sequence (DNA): TGTGCCAGCAGTTACCTGACGACGGGGGCAACTAATGAAAAACTGTTTTTT.

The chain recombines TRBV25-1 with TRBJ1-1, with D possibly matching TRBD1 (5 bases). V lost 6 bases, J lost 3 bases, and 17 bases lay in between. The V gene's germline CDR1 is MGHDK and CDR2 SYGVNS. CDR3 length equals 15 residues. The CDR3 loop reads CASSLTRRGYTEAFF. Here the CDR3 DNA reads TGTGCCAGCAGCCTCACCCGCCGGGGGTACACTGAAGCTTTCTTT. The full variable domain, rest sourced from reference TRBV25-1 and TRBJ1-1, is EADIYQTPRYLVIGTGKKITLECSQTMGHDKMYWYQQDPGMELHLIHYSYGVNSTEKGDLSSESTVSRIRTEHFPLTLESARPSHTSQYLCASSLTRRGYTEAFFGQGTRLTVV.

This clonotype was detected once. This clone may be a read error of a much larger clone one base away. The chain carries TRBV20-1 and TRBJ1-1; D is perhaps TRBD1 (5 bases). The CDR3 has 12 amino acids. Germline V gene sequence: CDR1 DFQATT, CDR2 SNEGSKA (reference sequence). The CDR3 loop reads CSARDGGREALF. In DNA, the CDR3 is TGCAGTGCTAGAGATGGGGGACGTGAAGCTCTCTTT.

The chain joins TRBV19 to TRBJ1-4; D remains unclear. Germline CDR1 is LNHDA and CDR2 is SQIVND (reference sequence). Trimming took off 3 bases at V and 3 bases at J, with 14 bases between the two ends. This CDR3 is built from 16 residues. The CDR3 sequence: CASSIRVGTANEKLFF. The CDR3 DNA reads TGTGCCAGTAGTATCAGAGTCGGCACGGCTAATGAAAAACTGTTTTTT.

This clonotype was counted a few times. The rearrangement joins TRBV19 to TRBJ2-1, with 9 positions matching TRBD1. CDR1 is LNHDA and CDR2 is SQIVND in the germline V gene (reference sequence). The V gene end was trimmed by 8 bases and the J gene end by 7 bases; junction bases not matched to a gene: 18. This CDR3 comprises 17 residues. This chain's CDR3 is CASVHTLSGTGYNEQFF. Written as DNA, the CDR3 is TGTGCCAGTGTACACACATTATCCGGGACAGGGTATAATGAGCAGTTCTTC.

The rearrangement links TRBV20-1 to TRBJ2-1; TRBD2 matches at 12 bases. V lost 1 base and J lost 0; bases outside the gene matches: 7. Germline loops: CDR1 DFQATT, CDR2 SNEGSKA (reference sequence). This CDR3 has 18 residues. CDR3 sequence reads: CSARGYTSGRPSYNEQFF. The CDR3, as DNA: TGCAGTGCTAGAGGTTATACTAGCGGGAGGCCCTCCTACAATGAGCAGTTCTTC.

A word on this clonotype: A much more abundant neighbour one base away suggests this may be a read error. CDR3 coding DNA: TGCGCCAACAGCGGACTTGGACGGACCTACGAGCAGTACTTC. Its translation is CANSGLGRTYEQYF. The genes are TRBV5-1 and TRBJ2-7; tentative D call: TRBD2 (5 bases). Germline V gene sequence: CDR1 SGHRS, CDR2 YFSETQ. There are 14 residues in the CDR3.

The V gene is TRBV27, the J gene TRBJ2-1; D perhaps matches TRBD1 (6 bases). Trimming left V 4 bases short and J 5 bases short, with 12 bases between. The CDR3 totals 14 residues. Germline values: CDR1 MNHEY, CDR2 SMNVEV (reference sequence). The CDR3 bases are TGTGCCAGCAGTTACAGGGACGGACACAATGAGCAGTTCTTC. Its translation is CASSYRDGHNEQFF.

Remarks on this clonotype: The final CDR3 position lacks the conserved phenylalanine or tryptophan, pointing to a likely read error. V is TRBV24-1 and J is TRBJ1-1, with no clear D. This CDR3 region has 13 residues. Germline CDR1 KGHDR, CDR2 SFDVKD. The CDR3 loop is CATDRTTNTEAFL. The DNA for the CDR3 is TGTGCCACCGATCGGACGACCAACACCGAAGCTTTCCTT.

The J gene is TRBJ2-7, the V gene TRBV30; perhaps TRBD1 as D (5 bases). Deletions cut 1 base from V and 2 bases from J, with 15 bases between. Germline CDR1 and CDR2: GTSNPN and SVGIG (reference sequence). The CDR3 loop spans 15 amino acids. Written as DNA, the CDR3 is TGTGCCTGGAGTGGGGAACAGGTGACCGCCTACGAGCAGTACTTC. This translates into CAWSGEQVTAYEQYF. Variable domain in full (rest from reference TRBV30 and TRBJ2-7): SQTIHQWPATLVQPVGSPLSLECTVEGTSNPNLYWYRQAAGRGLQLLFYSVGIGQISSEVPQNLSASRPQDRQFILSSKKLLLSDSGFYLCAWSGEQVTAYEQYFGPGTRLTVT.

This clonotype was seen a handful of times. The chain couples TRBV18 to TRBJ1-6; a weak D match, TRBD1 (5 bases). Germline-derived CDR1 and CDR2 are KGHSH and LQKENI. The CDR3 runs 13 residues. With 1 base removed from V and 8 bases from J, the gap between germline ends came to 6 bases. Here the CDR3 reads CASSPLGDSPLHF. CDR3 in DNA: TGTGCCAGCTCACCACTAGGGGATTCACCCCTCCACTTT. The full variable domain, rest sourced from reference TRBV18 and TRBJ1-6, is NAGVMQNPRHLVRRRGQEARLRCSPMKGHSHVYWYRQLPEEGLKFMVYLQKENIIDESGMPKERFSAEFPKEGPSILRIQQVVRGDSAAYFCASSPLGDSPLHFGNGTRLTVT.

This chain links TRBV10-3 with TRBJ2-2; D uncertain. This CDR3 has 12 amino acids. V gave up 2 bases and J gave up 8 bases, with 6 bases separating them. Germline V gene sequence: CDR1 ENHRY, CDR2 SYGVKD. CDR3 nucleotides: TGTGCCATCAGTGAGCGAACAGGGGAGCTGTTTTTT. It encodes CAISERTGELFF.

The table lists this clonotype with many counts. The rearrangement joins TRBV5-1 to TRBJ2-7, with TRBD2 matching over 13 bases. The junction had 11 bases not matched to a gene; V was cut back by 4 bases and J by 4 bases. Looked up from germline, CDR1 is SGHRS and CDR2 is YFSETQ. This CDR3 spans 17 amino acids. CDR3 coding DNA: TGCGCCAGCAGCGACGTAACGGGACTAGCGGGACGGTACGAGCAGTACTTC. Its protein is CASSDVTGLAGRYEQYF. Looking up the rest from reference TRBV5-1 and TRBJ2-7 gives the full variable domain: KAGVTQTPRYLIKTRGQQVTLSCSPISGHRSVSWYQQTPGQGLQFLFEYFSETQRNKGNFPGRFSGRQFSNSRSEMNVSTLELGDSALYLCASSDVTGLAGRYEQYFGPGTRLTVT.

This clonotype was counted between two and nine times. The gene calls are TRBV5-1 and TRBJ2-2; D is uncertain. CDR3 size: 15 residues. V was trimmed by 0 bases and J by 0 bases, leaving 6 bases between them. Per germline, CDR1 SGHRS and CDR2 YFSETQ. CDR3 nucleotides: TGCGCCAGCAGCTTGGAAACATCGAACACCGGGGAGCTGTTTTTT. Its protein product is CASSLETSNTGELFF. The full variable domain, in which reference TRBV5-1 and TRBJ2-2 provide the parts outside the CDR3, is KAGVTQTPRYLIKTRGQQVTLSCSPISGHRSVSWYQQTPGQGLQFLFEYFSETQRNKGNFPGRFSGRQFSNSRSEMNVSTLELGDSALYLCASSLETSNTGELFFGEGSRLTVL.

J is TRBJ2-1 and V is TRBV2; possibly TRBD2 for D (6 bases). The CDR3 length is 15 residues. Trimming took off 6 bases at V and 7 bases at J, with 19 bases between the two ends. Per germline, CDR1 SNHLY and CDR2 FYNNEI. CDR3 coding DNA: TGTGCCAGCAGCGTAGGAAGACTAGTGGATAATGAGCAGTTCTTC. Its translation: CASSVGRLVDNEQFF.

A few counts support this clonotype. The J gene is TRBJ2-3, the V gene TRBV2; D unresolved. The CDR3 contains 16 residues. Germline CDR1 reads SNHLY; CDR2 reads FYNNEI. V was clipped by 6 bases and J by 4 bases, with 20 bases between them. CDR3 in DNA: TGTGCCAGCAGGAACCGAGGTTGGGTAGCCGCAGATACGCAGTATTTT. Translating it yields CASRNRGWVAADTQYF.

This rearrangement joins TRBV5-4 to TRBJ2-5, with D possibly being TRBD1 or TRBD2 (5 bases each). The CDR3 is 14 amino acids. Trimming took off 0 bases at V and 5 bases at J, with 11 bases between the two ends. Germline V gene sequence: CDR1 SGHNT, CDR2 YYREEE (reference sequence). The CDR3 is CASSLEWGPETQYF. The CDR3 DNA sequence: TGTGCCAGCAGCTTGGAGTGGGGACCCGAGACCCAGTACTTC.

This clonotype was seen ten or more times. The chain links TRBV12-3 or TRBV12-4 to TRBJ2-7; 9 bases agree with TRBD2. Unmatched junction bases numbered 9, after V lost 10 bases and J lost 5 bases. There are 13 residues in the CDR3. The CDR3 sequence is CATLGASGDEQYF. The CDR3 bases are TGTGCCACCCTAGGGGCTAGCGGGGACGAGCAGTACTTC.

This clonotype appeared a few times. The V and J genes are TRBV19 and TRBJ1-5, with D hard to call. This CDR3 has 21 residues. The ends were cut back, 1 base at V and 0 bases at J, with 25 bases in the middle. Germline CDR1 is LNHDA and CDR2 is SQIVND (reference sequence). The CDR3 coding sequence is TGTGCCAGTAGTATAGTGGGTATGTCGGTATCCTGGGGTTATAGCAATCAGCCCCAGCATTTT. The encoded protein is CASSIVGMSVSWGYSNQPQHF.